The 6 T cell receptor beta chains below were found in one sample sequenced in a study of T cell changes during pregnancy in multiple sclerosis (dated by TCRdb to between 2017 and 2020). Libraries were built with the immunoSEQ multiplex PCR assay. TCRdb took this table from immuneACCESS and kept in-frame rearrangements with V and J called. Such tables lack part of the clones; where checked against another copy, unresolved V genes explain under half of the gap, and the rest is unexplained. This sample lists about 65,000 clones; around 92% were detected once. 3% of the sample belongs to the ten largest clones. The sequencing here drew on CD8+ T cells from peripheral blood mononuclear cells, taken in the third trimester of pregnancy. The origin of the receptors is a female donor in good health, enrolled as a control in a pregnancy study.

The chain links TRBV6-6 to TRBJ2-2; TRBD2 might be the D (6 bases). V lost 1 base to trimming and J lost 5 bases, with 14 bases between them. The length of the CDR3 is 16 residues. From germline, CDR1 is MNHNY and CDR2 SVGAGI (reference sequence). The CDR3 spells CASSYWRDRGTGELFF. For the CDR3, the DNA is TGTGCCAGCAGTTACTGGAGGGACCGTGGGACCGGGGAGCTGTTTTTT.

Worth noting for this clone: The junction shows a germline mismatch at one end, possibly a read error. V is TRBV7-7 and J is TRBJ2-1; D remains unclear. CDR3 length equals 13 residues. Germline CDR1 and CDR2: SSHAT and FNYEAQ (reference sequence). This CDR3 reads CASSLDSYNEQFF. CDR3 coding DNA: TGTGCTAGCAGCTTAGATAGCTACAATGAGCAGTTCTTC.

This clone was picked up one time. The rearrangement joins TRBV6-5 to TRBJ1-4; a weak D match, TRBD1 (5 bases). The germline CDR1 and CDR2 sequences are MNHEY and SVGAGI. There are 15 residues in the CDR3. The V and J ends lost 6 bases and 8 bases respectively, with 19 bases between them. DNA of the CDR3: TGTGCCAGCAGCCCTGGGGGAGCGGGTAACGAAAAACTGTTTTTT. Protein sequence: CASSPGGAGNEKLFF.

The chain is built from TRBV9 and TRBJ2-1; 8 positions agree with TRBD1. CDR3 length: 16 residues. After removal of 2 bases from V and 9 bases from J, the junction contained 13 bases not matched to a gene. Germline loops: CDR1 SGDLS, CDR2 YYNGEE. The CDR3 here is CASSVSQGQALREQFF. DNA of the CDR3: TGTGCCAGCAGCGTCTCACAGGGACAGGCTCTTCGTGAGCAGTTCTTC. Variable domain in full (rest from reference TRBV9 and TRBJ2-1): DSGVTQTPKHLITATGQRVTLRCSPRSGDLSVYWYQQSLDQGLQFLIQYYNGEERAKGNILERFSAQQFPDLHSELNLSSLELGDSALYFCASSVSQGQALREQFFGPGTRLTVL.

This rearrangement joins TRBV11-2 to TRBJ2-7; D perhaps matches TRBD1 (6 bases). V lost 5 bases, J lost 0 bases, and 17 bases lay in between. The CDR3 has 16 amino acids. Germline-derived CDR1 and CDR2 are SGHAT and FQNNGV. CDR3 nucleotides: TGTGCCAGCAGCCTCTGGACTGACAGGAGCTCCTACGAGCAGTACTTC. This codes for CASSLWTDRSSYEQYF.

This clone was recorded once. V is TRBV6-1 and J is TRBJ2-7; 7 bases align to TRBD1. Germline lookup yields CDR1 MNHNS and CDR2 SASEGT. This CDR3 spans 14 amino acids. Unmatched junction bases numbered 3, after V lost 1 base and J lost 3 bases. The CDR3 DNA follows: TGTGCCAGCAGTGAAGGGCCAGGGGGCTACGAGCAGTACTTC. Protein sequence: CASSEGPGGYEQYF.